The 3 T cell receptor beta chains reported below all come from one sample, sequenced in a study of cytomegalovirus exposure and HLA in healthy donors. Researchers ran the PCR with 60 Vbeta and 13 Jbeta primers. Sequenced by immunoSEQ multiplex PCR; TCRdb stores in-frame clones only, minus some. The profile shows around 140,000 clones, 60% to 85% of them singletons. Source material: PBMCs. The receptors were gathered from a man aged 40-49 years in good health and CMV-seropositive.

The chain combines TRBV15 with TRBJ2-2, with TRBD2 identical over 11 bases. With 5 bases clipped from V and 7 bases from J, the junction kept 9 bases outside the gene matches. CDR3 length equals 16 residues. Germline CDR1 reads LNHNV; CDR2 reads YYDKDF (reference sequence). This chain's CDR3 is CATSPLLAGAGGELFF. The CDR3 coding sequence is TGTGCCACCAGCCCTCTACTAGCGGGAGCCGGCGGGGAGCTGTTTTTT. Looking up the rest from reference TRBV15 and TRBJ2-2 gives the full variable domain: DAMVIQNPRYQVTQFGKPVTLSCSQTLNHNVMYWYQQKSSQAPKLLFHYYDKDFNNEADTPDNFQSRRPNTSFCFLDIRSPGLGDTAMYLCATSPLLAGAGGELFFGEGSRLTVL.

V gene TRBV19 combines with J gene TRBJ2-1; 9 positions agree with TRBD2. With 8 bases clipped from V and 16 bases from J, the junction kept 9 bases outside the gene matches. The CDR3 runs 11 residues. Germline lookup yields CDR1 LNHDA and CDR2 SQIVND (reference sequence). CDR3 sequence: CASGLSGSPFF. The CDR3 DNA follows: TGTGCCAGTGGACTTAGCGGGAGTCCATTCTTC. The full variable domain, rest sourced from reference TRBV19 and TRBJ2-1, is DGGITQSPKYLFRKEGQNVTLSCEQNLNHDAMYWYRQDPGQGLRLIYYSQIVNDFQKGDIAEGYSVSREKKESFPLTVTSAQKNPTAFYLCASGLSGSPFFGPGTRLTVL.

In its sample, this clone was seen a few times. The V and J genes are TRBV15 and TRBJ2-7; D unresolved. The CDR3 loop spans 14 amino acids. V lost 0 bases and J lost 5, with 11 bases in between. Germline CDR1 is LNHNV and CDR2 is YYDKDF (reference sequence). The CDR3 DNA reads TGTGCCACCAGCAGAGATCGGTTAGTAAACGAGCAGTACTTC. It yields the protein CATSRDRLVNEQYF. Supplemented by reference TRBV15 and TRBJ2-7, the full variable domain reads DAMVIQNPRYQVTQFGKPVTLSCSQTLNHNVMYWYQQKSSQAPKLLFHYYDKDFNNEADTPDNFQSRRPNTSFCFLDIRSPGLGDTAMYLCATSRDRLVNEQYFGPGTRLTVT.